The T cell receptor beta chain described here comes from a study of beta chain features in type 1 diabetes. This CDR3 comprises 14 residues. Germline CDR1 is MNHEY and CDR2 is SVGAGI. The V end lost 6 bases, the J end lost 3 bases, and 13 bases lay between the germline ends. The study reverse transcribed the entire isolated RNA, so it sequenced expressed TCRB transcripts. Only in-frame clones appear in the TCRdb table, and some are missing; sequencing was by immunoSEQ multiplex PCR. The profile covers hundreds of thousands of clones, with over 9.5% appearing a single time and 0.03% to 0.035% taken by the ten largest.

This chain links TRBV6-5 with TRBJ2-3; possible D gene TRBD1, 6 bases. The sample was naive CD4+ T cells from blood. The sequence derives from a young woman in good health. In nucleotides, the CDR3 is TGTGCCAGCAGCACCGGGACACCTACAGATACGCAGTATTTT. Amino acids: CASSTGTPTDTQYF.